The 5 T cell receptor beta chains below were found in one sample sequenced in a study of cytomegalovirus exposure and HLA in healthy donors (dated by TCRdb to 2017 to 2019). Libraries were constructed by the immunoSEQ multiplex PCR assay. The multiplex PCR relied on a mix of 60 forward primers for TCR Vbeta segments and 13 reverse primers for TCR Jbeta segments. What TCRdb holds here is the immuneACCESS table cut down to in-frame rearrangements. Part of the clones is not present; checked against another copy, under half of the missing clones reflect an unresolved V gene, and the others are unexplained. For this sample there are roughly 100,000 clones; around three quarters appear just once. Over 9% of the sample is in the top ten clones. The sample taken for sequencing was PBMCs. Receptor source: a woman between 18 and 29 years old in good health and CMV-seropositive.

This chain connects TRBV2 to TRBJ2-7; possibly TRBD2 for D (6 bases). Germline values: CDR1 SNHLY, CDR2 FYNNEI. The CDR3 runs to 13 residues. V gave up 11 bases and J gave up 0 bases, with 14 bases separating them. The CDR3 is CAVDGGTSYEQYF. CDR3 nucleotide sequence: TGTGCCGTCGACGGCGGGACCTCCTACGAGCAGTACTTC.

This chain links TRBV5-5 with TRBJ1-3; TRBD1 matches 10 bases. Germline-derived CDR1 and CDR2 are SGHKS and YYEKEE (reference sequence). Trimming cost V 0 bases and J 6 bases; bases outside gene matches: 3. The CDR3 is 15 amino acids. The CDR3 loop reads CASSLGDRGENTIYF. CDR3 coding DNA: TGTGCCAGCAGCTTGGGGGACAGGGGAGAAAACACCATATATTTT.

The CDR3 coding sequence is TGTGCCAGCAGCTTAGTCGTCAGGGAAGACACCGGGGAGCTGTTTTTT. It translates to CASSLVVREDTGELFF. The V call is TRBV7-2, the J call TRBJ2-2; D is possibly TRBD1 (5 bases). The length of the CDR3 is 16 residues. With 1 base removed from V and 3 bases from J, the gap between germline ends came to 12 bases. Germline V CDR1 and CDR2: SGHTA, FQGNSA.

This clone was seen only once. The chain uses TRBV27 and TRBJ2-2, with D maybe TRBD1 (6 bases). The CDR3 totals 13 residues. V was trimmed by 6 bases and J by 4 bases, leaving 9 bases between them. Germline CDR1 MNHEY, CDR2 SMNVEV (reference sequence). CDR3 nucleotides: TGTGCCAGCAGGAACAGGGTCACCGGGGAGCTGTTTTTT. As protein: CASRNRVTGELFF.

As DNA, the CDR3 is TGTGCCAGCAGTGAGACAGGGGCGACGCACAATGAGCAGTTCTTC. This encodes CASSETGATHNEQFF. This chain connects TRBV25-1 to TRBJ2-1; 8 bases agree with TRBD1. CDR1 and CDR2 from the germline V gene are MGHDK and SYGVNS. CDR3 size: 15 residues. After removal of 3 bases from V and 5 bases from J, the junction contained 6 bases not matched to a gene.